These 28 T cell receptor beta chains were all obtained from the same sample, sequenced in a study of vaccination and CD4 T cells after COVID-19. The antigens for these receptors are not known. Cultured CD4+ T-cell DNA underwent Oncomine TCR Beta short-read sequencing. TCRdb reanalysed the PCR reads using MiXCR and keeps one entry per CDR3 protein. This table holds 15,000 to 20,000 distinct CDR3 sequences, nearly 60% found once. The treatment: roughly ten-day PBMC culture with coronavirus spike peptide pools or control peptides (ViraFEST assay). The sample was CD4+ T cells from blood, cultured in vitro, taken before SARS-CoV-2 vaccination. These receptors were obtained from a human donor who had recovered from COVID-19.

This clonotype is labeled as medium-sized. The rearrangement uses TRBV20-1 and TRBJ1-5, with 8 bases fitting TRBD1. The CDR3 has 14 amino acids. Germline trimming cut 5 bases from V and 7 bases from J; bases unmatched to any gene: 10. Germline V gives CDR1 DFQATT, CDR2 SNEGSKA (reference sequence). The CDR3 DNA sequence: TGCAGTGCTCGTCCAGGACAGGGTTCACAGCCCCAGCATTTT. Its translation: CSARPGQGSQPQHF.

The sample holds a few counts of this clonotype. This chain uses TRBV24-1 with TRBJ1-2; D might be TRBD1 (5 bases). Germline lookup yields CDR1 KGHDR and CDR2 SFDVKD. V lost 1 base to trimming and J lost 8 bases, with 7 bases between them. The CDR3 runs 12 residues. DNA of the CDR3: TGTGCCACCAGTGATTTTGGGGACGGCTACACCTTC. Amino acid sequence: CATSDFGDGYTF.

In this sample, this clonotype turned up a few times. The CDR3 protein is CASRNRGTDTEAFF. CDR3 bases: TGTGCCAGTAGAAACAGGGGGACGGATACTGAAGCTTTCTTT. V usage is TRBV19 and J usage is TRBJ1-1, with 8 bases identical to TRBD1. Germline V gives CDR1 LNHDA, CDR2 SQIVND (reference sequence). V trimming: 6 bases; J trimming: 5 bases; junction bases outside the gene matches: 8. The CDR3 spans 14 residues.

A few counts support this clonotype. CDR3 amino acids: CSARPSGKKNTGELFF. For the CDR3, the DNA is TGCAGTGCCCGCCCCAGCGGGAAAAAGAACACCGGGGAGCTGTTTTTT. The chain recombines TRBV20-1 with TRBJ2-2; TRBD2 matches at 7 bases. CDR1 and CDR2 from the germline V gene are DFQATT and SNEGSKA (reference sequence). CDR3 length: 16 residues. V lost 6 bases to trimming and J lost 1 base; unmatched junction nucleotides: 11.

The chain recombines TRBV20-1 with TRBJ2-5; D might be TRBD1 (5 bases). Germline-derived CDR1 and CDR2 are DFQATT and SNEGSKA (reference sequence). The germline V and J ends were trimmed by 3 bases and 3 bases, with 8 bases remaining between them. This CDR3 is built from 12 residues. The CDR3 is CSASRAEETQYF. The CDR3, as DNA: TGCAGTGCTAGCAGGGCAGAAGAGACCCAGTACTTC.

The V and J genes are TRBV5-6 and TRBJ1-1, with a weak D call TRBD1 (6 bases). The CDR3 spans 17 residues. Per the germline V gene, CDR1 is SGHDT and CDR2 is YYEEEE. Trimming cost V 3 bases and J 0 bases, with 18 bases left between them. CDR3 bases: TGTGCCAGCAGCTGGACCTCACAGGGCCGGGTGAACACTGAAGCTTTCTTT. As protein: CASSWTSQGRVNTEAFF.

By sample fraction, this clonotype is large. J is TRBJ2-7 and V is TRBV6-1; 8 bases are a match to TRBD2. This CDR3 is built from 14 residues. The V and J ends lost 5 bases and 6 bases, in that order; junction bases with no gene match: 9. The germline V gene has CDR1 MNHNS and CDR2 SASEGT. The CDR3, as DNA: TGTGCCAGCAGTACAGATACACGGGGGGGCGAGCAGTACTTC. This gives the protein CASSTDTRGGEQYF.

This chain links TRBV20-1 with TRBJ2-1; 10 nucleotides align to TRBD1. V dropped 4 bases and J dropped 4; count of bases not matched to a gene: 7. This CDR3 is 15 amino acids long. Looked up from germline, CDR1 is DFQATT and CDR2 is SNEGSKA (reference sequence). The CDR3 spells CSAIRRDRGYNEQFF. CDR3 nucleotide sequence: TGCAGTGCTATTCGGAGGGACAGGGGTTACAATGAGCAGTTCTTC.

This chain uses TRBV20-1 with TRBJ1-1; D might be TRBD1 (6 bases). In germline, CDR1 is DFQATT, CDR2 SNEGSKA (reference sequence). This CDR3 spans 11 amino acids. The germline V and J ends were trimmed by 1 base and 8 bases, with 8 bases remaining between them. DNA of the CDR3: TGCAGTGCTAGAGGAGACAGGGAAGCTTTCTTT. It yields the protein CSARGDREAFF.

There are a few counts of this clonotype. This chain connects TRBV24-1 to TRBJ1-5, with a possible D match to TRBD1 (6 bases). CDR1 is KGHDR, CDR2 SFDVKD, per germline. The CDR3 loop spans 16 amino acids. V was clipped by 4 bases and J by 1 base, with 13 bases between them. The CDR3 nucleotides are TGTGCCACCAGTGAACCACAGGGAGAGAGCAATCAGCCCCAGCATTTT. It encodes CATSEPQGESNQPQHF.

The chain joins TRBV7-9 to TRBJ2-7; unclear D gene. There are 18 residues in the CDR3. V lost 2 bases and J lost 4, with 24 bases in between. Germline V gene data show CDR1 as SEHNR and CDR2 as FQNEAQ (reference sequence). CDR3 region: CASSLRAGFLAESYEQYF. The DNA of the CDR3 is TGTGCCAGCAGCTTAAGGGCCGGGTTTTTGGCTGAATCTTACGAGCAGTACTTC.

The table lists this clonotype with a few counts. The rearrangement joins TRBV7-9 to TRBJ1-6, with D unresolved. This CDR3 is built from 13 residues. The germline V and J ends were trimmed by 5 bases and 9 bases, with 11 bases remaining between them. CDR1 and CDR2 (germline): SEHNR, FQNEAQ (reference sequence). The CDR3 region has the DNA TGTGCCAGCAGCAAACAAGAATTTTCACCCCTCCACTTT. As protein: CASSKQEFSPLHF. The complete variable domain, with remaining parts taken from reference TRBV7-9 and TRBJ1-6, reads DTGVSQNPRHKITKRGQNVTFRCDPISEHNRLYWYRQTLGQGPEFLTYFQNEAQLEKSRLLSDRFSAERPKGSFSTLEIQRTEQGDSAMYLCASSKQEFSPLHFGNGTRLTVT.

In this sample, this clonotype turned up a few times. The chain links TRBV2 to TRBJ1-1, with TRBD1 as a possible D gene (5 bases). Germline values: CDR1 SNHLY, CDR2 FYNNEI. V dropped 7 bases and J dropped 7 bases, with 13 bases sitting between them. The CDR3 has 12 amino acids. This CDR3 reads CASTDSPIEAFF. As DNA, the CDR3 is TGTGCCAGCACCGACAGTCCCATTGAAGCTTTCTTT.

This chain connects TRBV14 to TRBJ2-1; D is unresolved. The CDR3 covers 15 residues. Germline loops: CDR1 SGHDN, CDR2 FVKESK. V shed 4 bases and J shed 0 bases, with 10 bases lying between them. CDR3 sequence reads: CASSPLQSSYNEQFF. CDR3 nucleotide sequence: TGTGCCAGCAGCCCTCTTCAAAGCTCCTACAATGAGCAGTTCTTC.

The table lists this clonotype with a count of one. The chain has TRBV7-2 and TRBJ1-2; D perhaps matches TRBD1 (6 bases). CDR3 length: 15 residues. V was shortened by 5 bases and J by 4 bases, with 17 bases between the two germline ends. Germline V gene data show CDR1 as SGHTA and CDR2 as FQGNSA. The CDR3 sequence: CASSPTFGGGYGYTF. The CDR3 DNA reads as TGTGCCAGCAGCCCAACCTTCGGGGGCGGCTATGGCTACACCTTC.

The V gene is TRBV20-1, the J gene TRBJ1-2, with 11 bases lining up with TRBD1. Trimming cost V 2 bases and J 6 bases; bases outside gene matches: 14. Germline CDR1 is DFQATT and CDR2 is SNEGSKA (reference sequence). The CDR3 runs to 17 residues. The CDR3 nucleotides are TGCAGTGCTAGATTCCCCCAGGGACAGGGGGTAAGGAATGGCTACACCTTC. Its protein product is CSARFPQGQGVRNGYTF.

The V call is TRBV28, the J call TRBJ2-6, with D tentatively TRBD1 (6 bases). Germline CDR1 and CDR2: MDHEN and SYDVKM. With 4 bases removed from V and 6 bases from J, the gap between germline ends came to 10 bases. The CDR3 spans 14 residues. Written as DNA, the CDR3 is TGTGCCAGCAGTTCTACAGGGTTGGCCAACGTCCTGACTTTC. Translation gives CASSSTGLANVLTF.

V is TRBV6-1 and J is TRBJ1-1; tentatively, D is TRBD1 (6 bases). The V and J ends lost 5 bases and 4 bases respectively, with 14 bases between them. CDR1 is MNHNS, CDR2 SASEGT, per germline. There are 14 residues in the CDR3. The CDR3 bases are TGTGCCAGCAGTAACCAGGGGCGTCCCACTGAAGCTTTCTTT. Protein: CASSNQGRPTEAFF.

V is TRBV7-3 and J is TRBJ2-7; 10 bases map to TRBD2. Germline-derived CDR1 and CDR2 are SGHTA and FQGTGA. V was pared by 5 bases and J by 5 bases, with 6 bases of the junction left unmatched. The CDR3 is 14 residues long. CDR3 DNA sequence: TGTGCCAGCAGCGAGAGCGGGAGGGTCGACGAGCAGTACTTC. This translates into CASSESGRVDEQYF.

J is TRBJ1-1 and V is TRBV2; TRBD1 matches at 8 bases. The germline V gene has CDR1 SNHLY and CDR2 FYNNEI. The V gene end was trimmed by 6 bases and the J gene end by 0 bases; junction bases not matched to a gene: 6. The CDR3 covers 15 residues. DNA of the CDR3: TGTGCCAGCAGACCAGGACAGGGCATGAACACTGAAGCTTTCTTT. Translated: CASRPGQGMNTEAFF.

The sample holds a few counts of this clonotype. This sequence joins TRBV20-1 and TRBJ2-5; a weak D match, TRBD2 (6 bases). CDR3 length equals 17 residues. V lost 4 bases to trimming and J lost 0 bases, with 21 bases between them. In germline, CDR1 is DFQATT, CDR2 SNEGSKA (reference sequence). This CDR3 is CSANPAGSGLNQETQYF. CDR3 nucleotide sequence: TGCAGTGCTAACCCCGCTGGGAGCGGGCTTAACCAAGAGACCCAGTACTTC.

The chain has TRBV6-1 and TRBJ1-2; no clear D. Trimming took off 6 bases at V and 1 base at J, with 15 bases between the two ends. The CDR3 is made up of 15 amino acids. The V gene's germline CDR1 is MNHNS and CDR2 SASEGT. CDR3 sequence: CASSVRERFNYGYTF. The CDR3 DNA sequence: TGTGCCAGCAGCGTCCGAGAAAGATTTAACTATGGCTACACCTTC.

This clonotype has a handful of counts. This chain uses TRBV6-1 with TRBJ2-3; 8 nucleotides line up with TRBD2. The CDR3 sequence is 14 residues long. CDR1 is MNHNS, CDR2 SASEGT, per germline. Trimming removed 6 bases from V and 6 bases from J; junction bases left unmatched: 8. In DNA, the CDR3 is TGTGCCAGCAGCCCAGCGGGAGTTCGGGATACGCAGTATTTT. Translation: CASSPAGVRDTQYF.

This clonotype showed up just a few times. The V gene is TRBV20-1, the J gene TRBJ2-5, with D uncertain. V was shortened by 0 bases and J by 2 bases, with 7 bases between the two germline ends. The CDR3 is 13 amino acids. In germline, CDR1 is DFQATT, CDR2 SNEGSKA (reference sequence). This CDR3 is CSARDPAQETQYF. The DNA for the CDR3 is TGCAGTGCTAGAGATCCAGCACAAGAGACCCAGTACTTC.

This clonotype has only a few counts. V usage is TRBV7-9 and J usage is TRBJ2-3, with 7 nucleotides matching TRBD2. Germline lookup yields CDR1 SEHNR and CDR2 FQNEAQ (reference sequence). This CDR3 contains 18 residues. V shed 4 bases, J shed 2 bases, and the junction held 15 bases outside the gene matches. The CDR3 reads CASSSPIGRESPTDTQYF. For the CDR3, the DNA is TGTGCCAGCAGCTCCCCCATAGGGCGGGAGAGCCCCACAGATACGCAGTATTTT. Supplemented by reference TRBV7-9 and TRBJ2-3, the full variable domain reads DTGVSQNPRHKITKRGQNVTFRCDPISEHNRLYWYRQTLGQGPEFLTYFQNEAQLEKSRLLSDRFSAERPKGSFSTLEIQRTEQGDSAMYLCASSSPIGRESPTDTQYFGPGTRLTVL.

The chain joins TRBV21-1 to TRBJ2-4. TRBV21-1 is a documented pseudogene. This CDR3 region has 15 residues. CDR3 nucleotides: TGTGCCAGCAGCAAAGAACAGCTAGCCAAAAACATTCAGTACTTC. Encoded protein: CASSKEQLAKNIQYF.

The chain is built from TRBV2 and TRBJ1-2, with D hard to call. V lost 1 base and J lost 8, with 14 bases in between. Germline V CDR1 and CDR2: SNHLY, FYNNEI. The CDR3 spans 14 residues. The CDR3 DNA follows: TGTGCCAGCAGTGAAGGAGCCCTATCTCGAGGCTACACCTTC. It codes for CASSEGALSRGYTF.

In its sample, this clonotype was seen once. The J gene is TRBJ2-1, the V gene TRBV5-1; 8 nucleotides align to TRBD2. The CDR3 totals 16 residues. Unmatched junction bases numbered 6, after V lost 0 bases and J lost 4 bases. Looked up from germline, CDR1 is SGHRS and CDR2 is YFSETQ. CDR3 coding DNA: TGCGCCAGCAGCTTGGGCCGACTAGCGCTATACAATGAGCAGTTCTTC. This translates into CASSLGRLALYNEQFF.